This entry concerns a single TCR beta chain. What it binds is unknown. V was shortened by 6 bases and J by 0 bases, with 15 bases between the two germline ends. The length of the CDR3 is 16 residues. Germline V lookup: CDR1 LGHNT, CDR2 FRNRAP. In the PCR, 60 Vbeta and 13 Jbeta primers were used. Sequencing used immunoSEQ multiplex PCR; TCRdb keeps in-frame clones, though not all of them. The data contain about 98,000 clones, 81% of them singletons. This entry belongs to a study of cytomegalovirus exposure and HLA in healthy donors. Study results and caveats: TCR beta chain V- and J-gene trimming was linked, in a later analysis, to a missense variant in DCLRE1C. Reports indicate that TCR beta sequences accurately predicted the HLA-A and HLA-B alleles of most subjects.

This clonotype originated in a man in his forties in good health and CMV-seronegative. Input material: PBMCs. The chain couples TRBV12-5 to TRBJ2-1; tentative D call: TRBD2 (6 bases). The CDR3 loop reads CASGASYGGSYNEQFF. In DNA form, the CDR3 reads TGTGCTAGTGGAGCCTCTTACGGGGGCTCCTACAATGAGCAGTTCTTC.